Ten or more counts support the clone carrying this T cell receptor beta chain. The data stem from a study of low-dose radiotherapy and immunotherapy resistance in tumors. There are 13 residues in the CDR3. Germline V gene lookup returns CDR1 MDHEN and CDR2 SYDVKM. V dropped 3 bases and J dropped 3 bases, with 9 bases sitting between them. The time point: before trial treatment. Both TCRalpha and TCRbeta chains were reverse transcribed with V-gene-specific primers. A constant-region primer paired with the V-primer adapter amplified TCRs over roughly 18 PCR cycles. TCRdb analysed the reads with MiXCR anew, one entry per CDR3 protein. There are about 64,000 distinct CDR3 sequences in the sample; about a quarter occur only once, and about 7% lies in the top ten.

The genes are TRBV28 and TRBJ2-7; D gene uncertain. Sample: PBMCs, taken before treatment. The clonotype originates from a male donor with rectosigmoid adenocarcinoma. The CDR3 protein is CASSLNGYYEQYF. The CDR3 DNA is TGTGCCAGCAGTTTGAACGGGTACTACGAGCAGTACTTC. Supplemented by reference TRBV28 and TRBJ2-7, the full variable domain reads DVKVTQSSRYLVKRTGEKVFLECVQDMDHENMFWYRQDPGLGLRLIYFSYDVKMKEKGDIPEGYSVSREKKERFSLILESASTNQTSMYLCASSLNGYYEQYFGPGTRLTVT.